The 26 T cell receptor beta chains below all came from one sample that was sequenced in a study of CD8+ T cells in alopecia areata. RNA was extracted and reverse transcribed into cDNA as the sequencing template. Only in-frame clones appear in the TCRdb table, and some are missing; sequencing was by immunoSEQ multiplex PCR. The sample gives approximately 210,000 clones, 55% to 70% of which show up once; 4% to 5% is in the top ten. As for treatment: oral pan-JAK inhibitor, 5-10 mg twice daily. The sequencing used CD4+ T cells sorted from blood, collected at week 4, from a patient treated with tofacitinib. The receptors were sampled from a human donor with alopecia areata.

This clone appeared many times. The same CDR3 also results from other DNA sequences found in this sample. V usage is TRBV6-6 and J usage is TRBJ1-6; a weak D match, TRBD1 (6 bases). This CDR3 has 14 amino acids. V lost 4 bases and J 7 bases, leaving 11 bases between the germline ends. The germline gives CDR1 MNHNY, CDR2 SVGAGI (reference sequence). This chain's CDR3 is CASSSTGRNSPLHF. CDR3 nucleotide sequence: TGTGCCAGCAGTTCTACAGGGCGGAATTCACCCCTCCACTTT.

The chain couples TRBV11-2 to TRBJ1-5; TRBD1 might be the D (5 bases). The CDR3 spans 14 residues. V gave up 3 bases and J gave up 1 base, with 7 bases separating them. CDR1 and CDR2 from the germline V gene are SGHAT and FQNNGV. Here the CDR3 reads CASSLWGSNQPQHF. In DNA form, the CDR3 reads TGTGCCAGCAGCTTGTGGGGGAGCAATCAGCCCCAGCATTTT. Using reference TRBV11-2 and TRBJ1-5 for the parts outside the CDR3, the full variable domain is EAGVAQSPRYKIIEKRQSVAFWCNPISGHATLYWYQQILGQGPKLLIQFQNNGVVDDSQLPKDRFSAERLKGVDSTLKIQPAKLEDSAVYLCASSLWGSNQPQHFGDGTRLSIL.

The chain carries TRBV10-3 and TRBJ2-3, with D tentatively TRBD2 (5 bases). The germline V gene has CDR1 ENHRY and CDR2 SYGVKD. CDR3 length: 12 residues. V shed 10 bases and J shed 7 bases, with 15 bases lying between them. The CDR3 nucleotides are TGTGCCAGCGGGCCTCATCAAAATACGCAGTATTTT. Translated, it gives CASGPHQNTQYF.

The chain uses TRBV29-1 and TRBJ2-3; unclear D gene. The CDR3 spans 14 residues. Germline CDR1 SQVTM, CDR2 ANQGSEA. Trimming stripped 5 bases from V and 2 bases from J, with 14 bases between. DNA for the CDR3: TGCAGCGTTACGACCCCTCGGGTCACAGATACGCAGTATTTT. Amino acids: CSVTTPRVTDTQYF.

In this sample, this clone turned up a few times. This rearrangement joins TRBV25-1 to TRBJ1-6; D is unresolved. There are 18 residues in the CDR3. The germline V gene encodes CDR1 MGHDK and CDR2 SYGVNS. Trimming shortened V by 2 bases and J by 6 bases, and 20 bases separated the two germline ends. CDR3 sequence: CASSEGVNIGIRNSPLHF. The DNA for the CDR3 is TGTGCCAGCAGTGAAGGTGTGAATATCGGGATTCGTAATTCACCCCTCCACTTT.

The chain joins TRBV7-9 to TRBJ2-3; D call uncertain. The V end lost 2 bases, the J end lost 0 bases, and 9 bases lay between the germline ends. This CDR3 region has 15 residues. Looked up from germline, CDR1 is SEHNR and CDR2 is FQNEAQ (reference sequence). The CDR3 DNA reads TGTGCCAGCAGCTTACAAGAAGATAGCACAGATACGCAGTATTTT. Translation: CASSLQEDSTDTQYF.

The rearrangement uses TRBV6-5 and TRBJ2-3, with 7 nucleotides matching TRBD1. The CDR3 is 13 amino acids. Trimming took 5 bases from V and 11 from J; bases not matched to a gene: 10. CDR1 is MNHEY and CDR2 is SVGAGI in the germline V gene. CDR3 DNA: TGTGCCAGCAGTCTCCGGGACAGAACAGGGCAGTATTTT. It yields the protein CASSLRDRTGQYF.

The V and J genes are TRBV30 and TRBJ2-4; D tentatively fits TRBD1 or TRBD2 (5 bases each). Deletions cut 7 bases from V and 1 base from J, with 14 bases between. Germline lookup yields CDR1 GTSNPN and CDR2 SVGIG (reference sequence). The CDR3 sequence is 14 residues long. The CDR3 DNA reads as TGTGCCTCTGGGACGGAGGATGCCAAAAACATTCAGTACTTC. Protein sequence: CASGTEDAKNIQYF.

CDR3 in DNA: TGTGCCAGCAGCTTAGATGGGAGGCGTAGTGAAAAACTGTTTTTT. It encodes CASSLDGRRSEKLFF. J is TRBJ1-4 and V is TRBV11-2, with D unclear. Trimming removed 0 bases from V and 7 bases from J, with 12 bases in between. This CDR3 region has 15 residues. The germline gives CDR1 SGHAT, CDR2 FQNNGV.

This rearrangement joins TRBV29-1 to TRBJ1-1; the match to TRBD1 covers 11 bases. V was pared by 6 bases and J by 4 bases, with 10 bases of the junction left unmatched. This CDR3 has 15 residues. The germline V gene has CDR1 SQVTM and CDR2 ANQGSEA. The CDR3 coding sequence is TGCAGCGTAGCGTACTCCGGGACAGGGGGCACTGAAGCTTTCTTT. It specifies CSVAYSGTGGTEAFF.

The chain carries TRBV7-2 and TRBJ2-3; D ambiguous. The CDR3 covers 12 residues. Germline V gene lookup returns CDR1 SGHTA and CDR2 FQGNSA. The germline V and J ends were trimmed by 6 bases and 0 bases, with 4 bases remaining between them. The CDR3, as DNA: TGTGCCAGCAGGTCAAGCACAGATACGCAGTATTTT. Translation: CASRSSTDTQYF.

Here the CDR3 reads CASSLGIGSTDTQYF. CDR3 nucleotides: TGTGCCAGCAGCTTAGGTATTGGTAGCACAGATACGCAGTATTTT. The rearrangement uses TRBV11-2 and TRBJ2-3; D is unclear. The V end lost 1 base, the J end lost 0 bases, and 8 bases lay between the germline ends. This CDR3 is built from 15 residues. Germline lookup yields CDR1 SGHAT and CDR2 FQNNGV.

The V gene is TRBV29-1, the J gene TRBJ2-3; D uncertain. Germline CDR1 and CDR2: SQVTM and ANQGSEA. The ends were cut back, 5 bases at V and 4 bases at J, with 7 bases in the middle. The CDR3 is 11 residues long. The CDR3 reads CSVRVADTQYF. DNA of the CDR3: TGCAGCGTTCGGGTCGCAGATACGCAGTATTTT.

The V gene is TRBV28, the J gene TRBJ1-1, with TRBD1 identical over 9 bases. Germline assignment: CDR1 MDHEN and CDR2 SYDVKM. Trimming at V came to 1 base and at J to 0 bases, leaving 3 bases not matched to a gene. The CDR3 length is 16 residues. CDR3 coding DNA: TGTGCCAGCAGTTTATTCACAGGGGGCCTGAACACTGAAGCTTTCTTT. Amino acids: CASSLFTGGLNTEAFF.

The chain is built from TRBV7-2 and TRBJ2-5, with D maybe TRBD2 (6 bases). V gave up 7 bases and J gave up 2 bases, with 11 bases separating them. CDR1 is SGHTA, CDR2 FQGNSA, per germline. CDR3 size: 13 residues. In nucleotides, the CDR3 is TGTGCCAGCACCGGGAGCAATCAAGAGACCCAGTACTTC. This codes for CASTGSNQETQYF.

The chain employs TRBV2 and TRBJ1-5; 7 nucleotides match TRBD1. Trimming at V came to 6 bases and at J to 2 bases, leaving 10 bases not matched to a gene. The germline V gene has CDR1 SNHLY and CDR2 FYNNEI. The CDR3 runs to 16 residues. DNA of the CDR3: TGTGCCAGCAGGCGAGAGACAGGGTACGGCAATCAGCCCCAGCATTTT. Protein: CASRRETGYGNQPQHF.

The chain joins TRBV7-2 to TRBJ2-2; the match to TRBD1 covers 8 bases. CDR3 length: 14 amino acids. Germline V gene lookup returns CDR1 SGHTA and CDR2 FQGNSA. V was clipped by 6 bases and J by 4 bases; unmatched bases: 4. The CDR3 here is CASSLTGGTGELFF. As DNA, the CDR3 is TGTGCCAGCAGTTTAACAGGGGGCACCGGGGAGCTGTTTTTT.

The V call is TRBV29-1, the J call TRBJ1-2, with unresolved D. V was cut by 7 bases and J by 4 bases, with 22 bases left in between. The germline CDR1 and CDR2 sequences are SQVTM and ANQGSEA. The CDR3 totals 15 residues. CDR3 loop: CSAHEQDEPIYGYTF. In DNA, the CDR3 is TGCAGCGCCCACGAGCAGGACGAGCCGATCTATGGCTACACCTTC.

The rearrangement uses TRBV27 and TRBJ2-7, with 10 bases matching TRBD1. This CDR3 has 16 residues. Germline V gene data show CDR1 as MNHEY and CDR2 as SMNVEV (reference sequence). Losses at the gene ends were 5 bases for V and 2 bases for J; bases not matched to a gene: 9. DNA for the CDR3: TGTGCCAGCAGTCCAGGAGGGACAGGGGTCCCCTACGAGCAGTACTTC. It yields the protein CASSPGGTGVPYEQYF.

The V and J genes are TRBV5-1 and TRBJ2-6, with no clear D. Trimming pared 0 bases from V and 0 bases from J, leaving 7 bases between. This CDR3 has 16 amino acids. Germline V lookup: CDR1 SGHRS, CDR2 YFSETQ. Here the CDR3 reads CASSLGMGSGANVLTF. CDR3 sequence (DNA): TGCGCCAGCAGCTTGGGTATGGGCTCTGGGGCCAACGTCCTGACTTTC.

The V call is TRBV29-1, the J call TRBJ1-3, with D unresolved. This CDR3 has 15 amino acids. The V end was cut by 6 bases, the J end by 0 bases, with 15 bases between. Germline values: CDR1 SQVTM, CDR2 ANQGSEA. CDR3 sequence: CSVTQLPSSGNTIYF. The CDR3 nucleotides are TGCAGCGTGACACAGCTTCCAAGCTCTGGAAACACCATATATTTT.

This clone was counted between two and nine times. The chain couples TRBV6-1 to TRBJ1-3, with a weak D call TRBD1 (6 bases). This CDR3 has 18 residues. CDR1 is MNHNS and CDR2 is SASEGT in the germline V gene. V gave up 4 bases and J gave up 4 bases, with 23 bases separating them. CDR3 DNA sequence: TGTGCCAGCAGTGTTTCGGTTGGCAGGGGAATGGGAGGAAACACCATATATTTT. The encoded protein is CASSVSVGRGMGGNTIYF.

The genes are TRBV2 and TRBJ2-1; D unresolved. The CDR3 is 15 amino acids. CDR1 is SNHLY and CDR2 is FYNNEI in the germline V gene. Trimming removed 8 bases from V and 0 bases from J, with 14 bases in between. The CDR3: CASALGFSSYNEQFF. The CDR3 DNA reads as TGTGCCAGCGCCCTCGGGTTCAGCTCCTACAATGAGCAGTTCTTC.

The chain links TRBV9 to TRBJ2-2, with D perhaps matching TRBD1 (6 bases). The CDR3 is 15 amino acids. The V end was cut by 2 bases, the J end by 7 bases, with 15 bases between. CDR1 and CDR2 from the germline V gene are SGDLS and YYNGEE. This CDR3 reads CASSVRAGAVGELFF. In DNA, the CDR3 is TGTGCCAGCAGCGTGAGGGCAGGGGCGGTCGGGGAGCTGTTTTTT.

CDR3 loop: CAISEGDRGPETQYF. The CDR3, as DNA: TGTGCCATCAGTGAAGGAGACAGGGGTCCAGAGACCCAGTACTTC. J is TRBJ2-5 and V is TRBV10-3, with 8 bases that match TRBD1. After removal of 3 bases from V and 4 bases from J, the junction contained 7 bases not matched to a gene. The CDR3 totals 15 residues. Germline CDR1 reads ENHRY; CDR2 reads SYGVKD.

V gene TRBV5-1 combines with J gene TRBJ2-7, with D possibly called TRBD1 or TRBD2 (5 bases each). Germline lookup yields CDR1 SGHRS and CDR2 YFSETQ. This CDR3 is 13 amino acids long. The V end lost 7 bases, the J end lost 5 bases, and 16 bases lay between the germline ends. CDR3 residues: CASGVVGVDEQYF. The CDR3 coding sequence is TGCGCCAGCGGTGTTGTGGGGGTCGACGAGCAGTACTTC.